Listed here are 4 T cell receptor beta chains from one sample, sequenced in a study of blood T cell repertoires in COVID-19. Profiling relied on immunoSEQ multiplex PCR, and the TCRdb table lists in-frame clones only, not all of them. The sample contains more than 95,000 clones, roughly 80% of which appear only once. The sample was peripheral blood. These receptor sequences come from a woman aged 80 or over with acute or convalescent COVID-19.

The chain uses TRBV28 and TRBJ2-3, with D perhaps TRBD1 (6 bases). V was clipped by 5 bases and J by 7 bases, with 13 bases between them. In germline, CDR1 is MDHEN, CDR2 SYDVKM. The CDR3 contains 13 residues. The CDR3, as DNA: TGTGCCAGCAGTAAGACAGGAACCAATACGCAGTATTTT. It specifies CASSKTGTNTQYF. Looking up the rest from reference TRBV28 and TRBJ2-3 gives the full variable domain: DVKVTQSSRYLVKRTGEKVFLECVQDMDHENMFWYRQDPGLGLRLIYFSYDVKMKEKGDIPEGYSVSREKKERFSLILESASTNQTSMYLCASSKTGTNTQYFGPGTRLTVL.

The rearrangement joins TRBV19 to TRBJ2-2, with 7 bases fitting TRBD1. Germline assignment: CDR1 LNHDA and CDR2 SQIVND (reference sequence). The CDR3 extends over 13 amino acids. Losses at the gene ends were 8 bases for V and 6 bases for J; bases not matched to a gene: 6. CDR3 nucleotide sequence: TGTGCCAGTTCTCGACAGGGTGCCGGGGAGCTGTTTTTT. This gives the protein CASSRQGAGELFF.

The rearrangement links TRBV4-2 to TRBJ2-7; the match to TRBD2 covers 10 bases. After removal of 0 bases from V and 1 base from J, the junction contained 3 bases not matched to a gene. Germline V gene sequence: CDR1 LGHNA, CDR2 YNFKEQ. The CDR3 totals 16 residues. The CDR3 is CASSQDLTSGSYEQYF. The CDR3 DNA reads TGTGCCAGCAGCCAAGATCTGACTAGCGGGTCCTACGAGCAGTACTTC.

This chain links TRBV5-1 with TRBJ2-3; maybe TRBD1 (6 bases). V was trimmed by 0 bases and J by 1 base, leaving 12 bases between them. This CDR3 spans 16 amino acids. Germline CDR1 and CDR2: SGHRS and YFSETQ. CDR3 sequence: CASSLGLDSRTDTQYF. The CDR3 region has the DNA TGCGCCAGCAGCTTGGGCTTGGACAGTCGCACAGATACGCAGTATTTT.